Given below is one T cell receptor beta chain in context. Using immunoSEQ multiplex PCR, the repertoire was profiled, and TCRdb retains in-frame clones only, with some absent. Of about 150,000 clones listed, 75% to 90% are singletons. Deletions cut 0 bases from V and 4 bases from J, with 22 bases between. Germline V gene sequence: CDR1 LNHNV, CDR2 YYDKDF (reference sequence). The CDR3 runs 18 residues. This record comes from a study of blood T cell repertoires in COVID-19. About the study: The origin of the acute and convalescent COVID-19 samples was the United States, Italy and Spain. PBMCs, B-cell-depleted T cells, or T cells were the source of the cDNA or gDNA that made up the material.

The chain employs TRBV15 and TRBJ2-7, with D tentatively TRBD1 (6 bases). Material: peripheral blood. This receptor was obtained from a woman aged 40 to 50 with acute or convalescent COVID-19. This CDR3 is CATSRDLGGGGPFYEQYF. CDR3 in DNA: TGTGCCACCAGCAGAGATCTGGGTGGGGGCGGTCCTTTTTACGAGCAGTACTTC.